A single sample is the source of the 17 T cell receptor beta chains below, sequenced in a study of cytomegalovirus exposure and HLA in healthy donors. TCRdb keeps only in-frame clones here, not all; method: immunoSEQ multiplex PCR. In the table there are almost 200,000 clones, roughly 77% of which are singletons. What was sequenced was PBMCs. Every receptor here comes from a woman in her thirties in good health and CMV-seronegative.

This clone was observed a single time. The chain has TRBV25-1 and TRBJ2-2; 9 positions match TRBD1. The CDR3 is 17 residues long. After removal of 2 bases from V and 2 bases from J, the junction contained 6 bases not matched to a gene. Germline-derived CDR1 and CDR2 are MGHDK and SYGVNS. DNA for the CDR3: TGTGCCAGCAGTGAAACACCGGGACAGGGCAACACCGGGGAGCTGTTTTTT. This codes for CASSETPGQGNTGELFF. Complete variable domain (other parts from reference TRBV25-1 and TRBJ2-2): EADIYQTPRYLVIGTGKKITLECSQTMGHDKMYWYQQDPGMELHLIHYSYGVNSTEKGDLSSESTVSRIRTEHFPLTLESARPSHTSQYLCASSETPGQGNTGELFFGEGSRLTVL.

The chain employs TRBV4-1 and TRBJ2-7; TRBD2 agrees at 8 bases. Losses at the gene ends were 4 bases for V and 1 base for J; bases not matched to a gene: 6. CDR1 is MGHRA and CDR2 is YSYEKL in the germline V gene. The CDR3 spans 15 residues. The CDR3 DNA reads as TGCGCCAGCAGCCTAACCGGGACTAGTTCCTACGAGCAGTACTTC. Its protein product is CASSLTGTSSYEQYF.

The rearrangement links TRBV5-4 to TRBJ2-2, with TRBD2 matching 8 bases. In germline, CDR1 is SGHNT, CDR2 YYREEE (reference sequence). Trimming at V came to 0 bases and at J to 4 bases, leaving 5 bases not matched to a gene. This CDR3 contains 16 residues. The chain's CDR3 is CASSLVSSGPTGELFF. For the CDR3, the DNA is TGTGCCAGCAGCTTGGTTTCTAGCGGGCCCACCGGGGAGCTGTTTTTT.

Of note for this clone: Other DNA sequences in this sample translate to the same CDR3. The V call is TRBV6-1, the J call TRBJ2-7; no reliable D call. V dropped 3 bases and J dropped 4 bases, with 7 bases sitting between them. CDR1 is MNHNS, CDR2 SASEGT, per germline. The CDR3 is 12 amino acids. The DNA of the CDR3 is TGTGCCAGCAGTGAGTCAGGTTACGAGCAGTACTTC. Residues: CASSESGYEQYF.

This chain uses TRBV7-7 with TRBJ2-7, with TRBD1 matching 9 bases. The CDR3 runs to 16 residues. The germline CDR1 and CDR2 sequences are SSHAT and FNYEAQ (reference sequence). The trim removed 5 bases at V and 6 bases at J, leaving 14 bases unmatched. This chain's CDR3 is CASSPSMWDRASEQYF. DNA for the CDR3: TGTGCCAGCAGCCCGAGTATGTGGGACAGGGCCTCCGAGCAGTACTTC. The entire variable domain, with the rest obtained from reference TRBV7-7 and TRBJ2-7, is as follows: GAGVSQSPRYKVTKRGQDVTLRCDPISSHATLYWYQQALGQGPEFLTYFNYEAQPDKSGLPSDRFSAERPEGSISTLTIQRTEQRDSAMYRCASSPSMWDRASEQYFGPGTRLTVT.

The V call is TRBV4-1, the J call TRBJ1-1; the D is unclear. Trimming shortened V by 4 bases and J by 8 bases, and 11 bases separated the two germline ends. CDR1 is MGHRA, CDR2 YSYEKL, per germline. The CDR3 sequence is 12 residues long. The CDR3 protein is CASSRFGSEAFF. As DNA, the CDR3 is TGCGCCAGCAGCCGTTTCGGTTCGGAAGCTTTCTTT.

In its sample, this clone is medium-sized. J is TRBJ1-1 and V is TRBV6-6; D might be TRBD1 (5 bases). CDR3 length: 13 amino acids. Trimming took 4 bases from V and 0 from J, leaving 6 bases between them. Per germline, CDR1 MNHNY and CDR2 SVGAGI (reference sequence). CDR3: CASSSTVNTEAFF. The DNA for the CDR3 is TGTGCCAGCAGTTCGACAGTGAACACTGAAGCTTTCTTT.

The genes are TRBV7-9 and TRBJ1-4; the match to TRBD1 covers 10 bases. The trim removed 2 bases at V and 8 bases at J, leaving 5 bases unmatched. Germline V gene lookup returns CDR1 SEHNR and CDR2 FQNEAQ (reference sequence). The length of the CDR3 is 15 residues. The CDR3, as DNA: TGTGCCAGCAGCTTAAGACAGGGGGCGTACGAAAAACTGTTTTTT. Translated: CASSLRQGAYEKLFF.

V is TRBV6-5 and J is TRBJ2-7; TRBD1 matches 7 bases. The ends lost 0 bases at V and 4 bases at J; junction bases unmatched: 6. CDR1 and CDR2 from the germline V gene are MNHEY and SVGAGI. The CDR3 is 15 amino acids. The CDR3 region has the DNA TGTGCCAGCAGTTACTCGACAGGGAGTCGGTACGAGCAGTACTTC. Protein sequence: CASSYSTGSRYEQYF.

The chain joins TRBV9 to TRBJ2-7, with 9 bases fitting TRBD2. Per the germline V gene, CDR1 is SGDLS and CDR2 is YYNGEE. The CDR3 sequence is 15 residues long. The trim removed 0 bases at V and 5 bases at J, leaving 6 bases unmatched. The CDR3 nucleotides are TGTGCCAGCAGCGTAGCGGCGGGGGGGCGTCACGAGCAGTACTTC. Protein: CASSVAAGGRHEQYF. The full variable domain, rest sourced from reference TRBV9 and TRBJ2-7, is DSGVTQTPKHLITATGQRVTLRCSPRSGDLSVYWYQQSLDQGLQFLIQYYNGEERAKGNILERFSAQQFPDLHSELNLSSLELGDSALYFCASSVAAGGRHEQYFGPGTRLTVT.

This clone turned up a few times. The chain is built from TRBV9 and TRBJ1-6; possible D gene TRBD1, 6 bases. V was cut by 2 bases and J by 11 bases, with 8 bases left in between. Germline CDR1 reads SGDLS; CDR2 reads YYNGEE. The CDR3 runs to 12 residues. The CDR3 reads CASSVTGPPLHF. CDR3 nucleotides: TGTGCCAGCAGCGTCACAGGGCCACCCCTCCACTTT.

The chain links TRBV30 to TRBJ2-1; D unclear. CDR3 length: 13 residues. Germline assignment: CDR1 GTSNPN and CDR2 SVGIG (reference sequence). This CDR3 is CAGGRKSYNEQFF. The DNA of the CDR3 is TGTGCAGGCGGCCGGAAATCCTACAATGAGCAGTTCTTC.

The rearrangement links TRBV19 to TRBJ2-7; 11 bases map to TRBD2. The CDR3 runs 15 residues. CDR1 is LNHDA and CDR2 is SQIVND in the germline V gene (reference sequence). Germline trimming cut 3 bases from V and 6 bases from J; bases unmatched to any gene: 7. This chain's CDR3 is CASSIRTGTSGEQYF. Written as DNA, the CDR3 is TGTGCCAGTAGTATTCGCACCGGGACTAGCGGCGAGCAGTACTTC.

For the CDR3, the DNA is TGTGCCAGCAGCTTAAGCGGGGGGGGTGGCGAGCAGTACTTC. Encoded protein: CASSLSGGGGEQYF. V is TRBV5-4 and J is TRBJ2-7; TRBD2 aligns across 10 bases. Germline V gene data show CDR1 as SGHNT and CDR2 as YYREEE (reference sequence). The CDR3 spans 14 residues. The trim removed 2 bases at V and 6 bases at J, leaving 5 bases unmatched.

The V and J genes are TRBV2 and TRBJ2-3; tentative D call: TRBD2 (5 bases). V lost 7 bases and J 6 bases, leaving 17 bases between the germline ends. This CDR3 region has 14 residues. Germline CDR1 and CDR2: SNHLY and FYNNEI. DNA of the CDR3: TGTGCCAGCATCCTGGACTCAACGGTCGATACGCAGTATTTT. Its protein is CASILDSTVDTQYF.

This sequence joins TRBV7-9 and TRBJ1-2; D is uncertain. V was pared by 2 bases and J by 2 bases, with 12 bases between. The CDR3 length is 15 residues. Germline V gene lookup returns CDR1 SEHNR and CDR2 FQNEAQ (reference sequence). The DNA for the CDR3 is TGTGCCAGCAGCTTACCGGAGGTTTGGAACTATGGCTACACCTTC. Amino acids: CASSLPEVWNYGYTF.

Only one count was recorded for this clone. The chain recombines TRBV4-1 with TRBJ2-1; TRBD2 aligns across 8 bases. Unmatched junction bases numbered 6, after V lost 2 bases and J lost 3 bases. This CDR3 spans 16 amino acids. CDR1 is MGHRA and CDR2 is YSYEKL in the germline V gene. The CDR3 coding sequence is TGCGCCAGCAGCCAACCCGGGGGGGCACTCTACAATGAGCAGTTCTTC. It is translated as CASSQPGGALYNEQFF.